The rows below give T cell receptor beta chains drawn from one sample of a study of blood T cell repertoires in COVID-19. This table comes from immunoSEQ multiplex PCR, and its TCRdb copy is limited to in-frame clones, with some not included. Of about 150,000 clones listed, around 79% were seen once; the top ten hold 1.5% to 2%. Sequencing was done on a sample of peripheral blood. The source is an elderly man with acute or convalescent COVID-19. CDR3s include the opening cysteine and the closing phenylalanine or tryptophan. D genes are given only for firm matches. Size is omitted from some rows. Given values are once, few, many or a class for expanded clones.

clone_size	v_call	j_call	d_call	cdr3_aa	cdr3_nt
NA	TRBV6-6	TRBJ1-1	NA	CASSYHGGITEAFF	TGTGCCAGCAGTTATCATGGAGGGATCACTGAAGCTTTCTTT
NA	TRBV18	TRBJ1-1	NA	CASSRLGGQANTEAFF	TGTGCCAGCTCGAGATTGGGGGGGCAGGCCAACACTGAAGCTTTCTTT
once	TRBV7-2	TRBJ2-7	NA	CASSWQGGYEQYF	TGTGCCAGCAGCTGGCAGGGTGGGTACGAGCAGTACTTC
NA	TRBV5-1	TRBJ1-1	NA	CASSGTRNTEAFF	TGCGCCAGCAGCGGGACAAGGAACACTGAAGCTTTCTTT
NA	TRBV7-9	TRBJ2-4	NA	CASSPRGASKNIQYF	TGTGCCAGCAGCCCCCGGGGAGCTTCCAAAAACATTCAGTACTTC
NA	TRBV24-1	TRBJ2-5	NA	CATSQGFQETQYF	TGTGCCACCAGCCAGGGGTTCCAAGAGACCCAGTACTTC
NA	TRBV12-3/TRBV12-4	TRBJ2-1	NA	CASSLKIEQFF	TGTGCCAGCTCCCTAAAGATTGAGCAGTTCTTC
few	TRBV20-1	TRBJ2-1	TRBD2	CSASPGTRVTDEQFF	TGCAGTGCTAGTCCCGGGACTAGGGTAACGGATGAGCAGTTCTTC
NA	TRBV28	TRBJ1-2	TRBD1	CASSYRGDAYGYTF	TGTGCCAGCAGTTACAGGGGAGATGCCTATGGCTACACCTTC
NA	TRBV5-1	TRBJ2-1	NA	CASSGGAGIVNEQFF	TGCGCCAGCTCCGGTGGGGCCGGTATCGTCAATGAGCAGTTCTTC
NA	TRBV4-3	TRBJ2-5	TRBD1	CASSLNRGRTETQYF	TGCGCCAGCAGCCTCAACAGGGGGCGCACAGAGACCCAGTACTTC
few	TRBV4-1	TRBJ1-2	NA	CASSQESSGGYGYTF	TGCGCCAGCAGCCAAGAATCGAGCGGGGGCTATGGCTACACCTTC
NA	TRBV11-3	TRBJ2-1	TRBD2	CASSLTSGGRREQFF	TGTGCCAGCAGCTTAACTAGCGGGGGTAGGCGTGAGCAGTTCTTC
few	TRBV30	TRBJ1-2	TRBD1	CACGPRRDSGYTF	TGTGCCTGCGGACCTCGCCGGGACAGTGGCTACACCTTC
few	TRBV5-6	TRBJ1-2	TRBD1	CASSPLTGGGYGYTF	TGTGCCAGCAGCCCACTGACAGGGGGCGGCTATGGCTACACCTTC
NA	TRBV29-1	TRBJ2-1	TRBD1	CSGTGVREQFF	TGCAGCGGCACAGGGGTCCGCGAGCAGTTCTTC
NA	TRBV11-3	TRBJ1-1	NA	CASSLEARTEAFF	TGTGCCAGCAGCTTAGAAGCCAGGACTGAAGCTTTCTTT
NA	TRBV6-4	TRBJ1-1	TRBD1	CASSRTGERLSEAFF	TGTGCCAGCAGTCGGACAGGCGAACGCTTGTCTGAAGCTTTCTTT
once	TRBV19	TRBJ2-5	TRBD1	CASSMEKGTDQETQYF	TGTGCCAGTAGTATGGAGAAGGGGACAGACCAAGAGACCCAGTACTTC
NA	TRBV19	TRBJ2-3	NA	CASSRDGFADTQYF	TGTGCCAGTAGTAGAGACGGGTTCGCAGATACGCAGTATTTT
NA	TRBV28	TRBJ2-2	TRBD1	CASSPRQGANTGELFF	TGTGCCAGCAGTCCCCGACAGGGAGCGAACACCGGGGAGCTGTTTTTT
NA	TRBV5-4	TRBJ2-5	TRBD2	CASSSSGGARQETQYF	TGTGCCAGCAGCTCTAGCGGGGGGGCCCGACAAGAGACCCAGTACTTC
NA	TRBV5-1	TRBJ2-3	NA	CASSLIITDTQYF	TGCGCCAGCAGCTTGATAATAACAGATACGCAGTATTTT
NA	TRBV29-1	TRBJ1-1	TRBD1	CSGMGQGNTEAFF	TGCAGCGGAATGGGACAGGGAAACACTGAAGCTTTCTTT
NA	TRBV5-1	TRBJ2-1	TRBD1	CASSSEGQGHNEQFF	TGCGCCAGCAGCAGCGAGGGACAGGGACACAATGAGCAGTTCTTC
NA	TRBV7-8	TRBJ2-5	TRBD1	CASSFTSGQQETQYF	TGTGCCAGCAGCTTTACCTCGGGACAGCAAGAGACCCAGTACTTC
NA	TRBV12-3/TRBV12-4	TRBJ2-4	NA	CASRTEGGYIQYF	TGTGCCAGCAGGACCGAAGGGGGATACATTCAGTACTTC
NA	TRBV5-1	TRBJ1-2	NA	CASSLNLQNYGYTF	TGCGCCAGCAGCTTGAATCTACAGAACTATGGCTACACCTTC
NA	TRBV10-1	TRBJ2-7	NA	CASSREQGLGEQYF	TGCGCCAGCAGCCGCGAACAGGGTCTGGGCGAGCAGTACTTC
NA	TRBV14	TRBJ2-2	NA	CASSQGTSVRELFF	TGTGCCAGCAGCCAAGGGACTTCAGTCCGGGAGCTGTTTTTT
NA	TRBV2	TRBJ1-4	NA	CASSEWGRVDEKLFF	TGTGCCAGCAGTGAATGGGGGAGGGTTGATGAAAAACTGTTTTTT
NA	TRBV19	TRBJ2-4	TRBD2	CASSIGRLAQNIQYF	TGTGCCAGTAGTATAGGTAGACTAGCCCAAAACATTCAGTACTTC
NA	TRBV4-2	TRBJ1-2	NA	CASSPAPGVNYGYTF	TGTGCCAGCAGCCCGGCGCCAGGGGTTAACTATGGCTACACCTTC
many	TRBV6-2/TRBV6-3	TRBJ2-7	TRBD1	CASSFQGQPVSYEQYF	TGTGCCAGCAGTTTCCAGGGACAGCCCGTCTCCTACGAGCAGTACTTC
NA	TRBV7-2	TRBJ1-2	NA	CASSLASTGTYPGYTF	TGTGCCAGCAGCTTAGCGTCCACAGGGACGTACCCTGGCTACACCTTC
NA	TRBV7-8	TRBJ2-7	NA	CASSLIPGTPYEQYF	TGTGCCAGCAGCTTAATCCCCGGGACACCGTACGAGCAGTACTTC
once	TRBV6-4	TRBJ1-4	NA	CASSPTGDNEKLFF	TGTGCCAGCAGTCCGACAGGCGATAATGAAAAACTGTTTTTT
NA	TRBV5-1	TRBJ1-1	NA	CASSLEAGMNTEAFF	TGCGCCAGCAGCTTGGAGGCAGGAATGAACACTGAAGCTTTCTTT
many	TRBV7-8	TRBJ2-1	NA	CASSLRVAREDEQFF	TGTGCCAGCAGCTTAAGGGTGGCCAGGGAAGATGAGCAGTTCTTC
NA	TRBV3-1/TRBV3-2	TRBJ1-2	TRBD1	CASSPGQVNYGYTF	TGTGCCAGCAGCCCTGGACAGGTTAACTATGGCTACACCTTC
NA	TRBV19	TRBJ2-5	TRBD2	CASSPGGETQYF	TGTGCCAGTAGTCCGGGGGGGGAGACCCAGTACTTC
many	TRBV5-4	TRBJ2-7	NA	CASSSKMGSSYEQYF	TGTGCCAGCAGCTCGAAGATGGGGAGCTCCTACGAGCAGTACTTC
NA	TRBV5-1	TRBJ2-5	TRBD2	CASSSPAGGTQETQYF	TGCGCCAGCAGCTCCCCAGCGGGGGGTACCCAAGAGACCCAGTACTTC
many	TRBV27	TRBJ1-5	NA	CASSLSGENQPQHF	TGTGCCAGCAGTTTATCGGGAGAGAATCAGCCCCAGCATTTT
NA	TRBV21-1	TRBJ2-1	NA	CASSKVRGYPNWNEQFF	TGTGCCAGCAGCAAAGTTAGGGGGTACCCTAACTGGAATGAGCAGTTCTTC
NA	TRBV27	TRBJ1-2	TRBD1	CASMVFQGAGGYTF	TGTGCCAGCATGGTGTTTCAGGGGGCAGGTGGCTACACCTTC
NA	TRBV4-1	TRBJ2-5	NA	CASSDGERLQETQYF	TGCGCCAGCAGCGATGGTGAGAGGCTTCAAGAGACCCAGTACTTC
NA	TRBV27	TRBJ2-6	TRBD2	CASSLLAGGFGANVLTF	TGTGCCAGCAGTTTACTTGCGGGGGGGTTTGGGGCCAACGTCCTGACTTTC
NA	TRBV6-1	TRBJ1-2	NA	CASSEGGGNYGYTF	TGTGCCAGCAGTGAAGGCGGGGGGAACTATGGCTACACCTTC
NA	TRBV19	TRBJ1-5	NA	CASSPTVNQPQHF	TGTGCCAGTAGTCCCACAGTCAATCAGCCCCAGCATTTT
NA	TRBV5-1	TRBJ2-5	TRBD1	CASSSRKTGRETQYF	TGCGCCAGCAGCTCGAGAAAGACAGGGCGGGAGACCCAGTACTTC